These T cell receptor beta chains were read from a single sample in a study of siplizumab effects on memory and regulatory T cells. Repertoires were generated with immunoSEQ multiplex PCR, while TCRdb's copy carries only in-frame clones and drops some. The table lists some 100,000 clones, around 93% of them singletons. What was sequenced was non-Treg CD4+ T cells sorted from blood. The origin of the receptors is a human donor in good health. The CDR3 runs from the conserved cysteine through the conserved F or W. The D gene is left open where the match is weak. Not every row has a clone size; where given, it reads once, few, many or a size class.

d_call	cdr3_length	v_call	clone_size	j_call	cdr3_nt	cdr3_aa
.	15	TRBV27	few	TRBJ1-2	TGTGCCAGCAGTTCTACGGGACGGAGGAACTATGGCTACACCTTC	CASSSTGRRNYGYTF
TRBD2	15	TRBV7-3	once	TRBJ2-1	TGTGCCAGCAGCCCTCGACTAGCGGGTTTCCATGAGCAGTTCTTC	CASSPRLAGFHEQFF
.	13	TRBV6-5	.	TRBJ1-1	TGTGCCAGCAGTTACAGGTCGAACACTGAAGCTTTCTTT	CASSYRSNTEAFF
TRBD1	15	TRBV7-2	.	TRBJ2-3	TGTGCCAGCAGCTTAGACGGGACAGGGATAGATACGCAGTATTTT	CASSLDGTGIDTQYF
.	13	TRBV5-4	.	TRBJ1-2	TGTGCCAGCAGCCTACAGGGTCCAGGTGGCTACACCTTC	CASSLQGPGGYTF
TRBD1	14	TRBV27	.	TRBJ2-7	TGTGCCAGCAGTCTACGGACAGGGACCTACGAGCAGTACTTC	CASSLRTGTYEQYF
TRBD2	12	TRBV7-9	once	TRBJ2-3	TGTGCCAGCAGCTCGGGCGGGGGTGCGCAGTATTTT	CASSSGGGAQYF
.	14	TRBV5-4	.	TRBJ2-3	TGTGCCAGCAGCCGGACAGACCCCACAGATACGCAGTATTTT	CASSRTDPTDTQYF
TRBD2	17	TRBV9	.	TRBJ2-5	TGTGCCAGCAGCGTAGGCGCTAGCGGGAGGGTCGAGGAGACCCAGTACTTC	CASSVGASGRVEETQYF
TRBD1	14	TRBV6-1	once	TRBJ1-1	TGTGCCAGCAGTCAGACAGGGGCCGGCACTGAAGCTTTCTTT	CASSQTGAGTEAFF
TRBD2	16	TRBV10-3	.	TRBJ2-3	TGTGCCATCAGTGATGCTAGCGGGAGTAGCACAGATACGCAGTATTTT	CAISDASGSSTDTQYF
TRBD1	15	TRBV5-1	.	TRBJ1-4	TGCGCCAGCAGCGAAACAGGGGGCGCGGGGGAAAAACTGTTTTTT	CASSETGGAGEKLFF
.	17	TRBV5-4	.	TRBJ1-2	TGTGCCAGCAGCTTGGCCGGGGGGCGTTCTGCTAACTATGGCTACACCTTC	CASSLAGGRSANYGYTF
.	14	TRBV19	few	TRBJ2-2	TGTGCCACTCGGCAGGGGGGAAACACCGGGGAGCTGTTTTTT	CATRQGGNTGELFF
.	12	TRBV21-1	.	TRBJ2-1	TGTGCCAGCATTCCGACGTCTAATGAGCAGTTCTTC	CASIPTSNEQFF
TRBD1	21	TRBV23-1	.	TRBJ2-7	TGCGCCAGCACCGTCACTAATACCCCCCCGGGGGACAGGGGTCCACCCTACGAGCAGTACTTC	CASTVTNTPPGDRGPPYEQYF
TRBD2	18	TRBV11-3	.	TRBJ2-1	TGTGCCAGCAGCTTACGCACCCAAAGACTAGCGGACTACAATGAGCAGTTCTTC	CASSLRTQRLADYNEQFF
TRBD1	14	TRBV7-3	.	TRBJ2-5	TGTGCCAGCAGCTTTGGACAGGGGGGCGAGACCCAGTACTTC	CASSFGQGGETQYF
TRBD1	15	TRBV7-6	.	TRBJ2-7	TGTGCCAGCAGCTTAATGGGTGGACAGGGGGACGAGCAGTACTTC	CASSLMGGQGDEQYF
.	13	TRBV30	.	TRBJ1-2	TGTGCCTGGAGTGTACATCTGCTTGATGGCTACACCTTC	CAWSVHLLDGYTF
.	10	TRBV28	.	TRBJ2-5	TGTGCCAGTAAGGGAGAGACCCAGTACTTC	CASKGETQYF
.	13	TRBV13	once	TRBJ2-3	TGTGCCAGCAGCTTTACAGAACGAGATACGCAGTATTTT	CASSFTERDTQYF
.	15	TRBV19	.	TRBJ2-2	TGTGCCAGTAGTATAGAGGGCAGGGCGCACGGGGAGCTGTTTTTT	CASSIEGRAHGELFF
.	13	TRBV5-5	.	TRBJ2-7	TGTGCCAGCAGCTTTAGAGAGGGGAGCGAGCAGTACTTC	CASSFREGSEQYF
.	14	TRBV19	.	TRBJ2-7	TGTGCCAGTAGTACGGCGGTGCCGGGCTACGAGCAGTACTTC	CASSTAVPGYEQYF
TRBD1	17	TRBV6-4	.	TRBJ1-2	TGTGCCAGCAGAACCCAGAGAGGCCGGGACAGGGGTGGAGGCTACACCTTC	CASRTQRGRDRGGGYTF
.	11	TRBV2	.	TRBJ2-5	TGTGCCAGCAGTGAGGGAGGAGCCCAGTACTTC	CASSEGGAQYF
TRBD1	15	TRBV29-1	.	TRBJ1-5	TGCAGCGTTACTGCGGGACAGGGGATTGGAGGGCCCCAGCATTTT	CSVTAGQGIGGPQHF
.	20	TRBV27	.	TRBJ1-4	TGTGCCAGCACGGACTTGGGCCCTAACATGGGGGAACAGGGTAATGAAAAACTGTTTTTT	CASTDLGPNMGEQGNEKLFF
.	18	TRBV4-2	.	TRBJ2-3	TGTGCCAGCAGCCAAGATCTCCCGGGCCCCTTGTTCACAGATACGCAGTATTTT	CASSQDLPGPLFTDTQYF
.	13	TRBV18	.	TRBJ2-3	TGTGCCAGCTCACCACCCAGTTTAAATACGCAGTATTTT	CASSPPSLNTQYF
TRBD2	16	TRBV6-6	.	TRBJ2-1	TGTGCCAGCAGTCGACCCCTAGCGGCCAATGAAGAAGAGCAGTTCTTC	CASSRPLAANEEEQFF
TRBD2	12	TRBV6-1	.	TRBJ2-1	TGTGCCAGCAGTGAGGCCGGGACTACTCAGTTCTTC	CASSEAGTTQFF
.	12	TRBV19	.	TRBJ1-5	TGTGCCAGTAGTATCCATGACATTTCCCAGCATTTT	CASSIHDISQHF
TRBD1	18	TRBV18	.	TRBJ1-2	TGTGCCAGCTCACCCCGACCGGGACAGGGAATTATCGGCTATGGCTACACCTTC	CASSPRPGQGIIGYGYTF
TRBD2	15	TRBV7-9	.	TRBJ2-1	TGTGCCAGCAGTAAACTAGCGGGAGATGTCACTGAGCAGTTCTTC	CASSKLAGDVTEQFF
.	14	TRBV7-9	.	TRBJ2-1	TGTGCCAGCAGCTTAGCCCCCCCGGGGAATGAGCAGTTCTTC	CASSLAPPGNEQFF
.	13	TRBV6-5	.	TRBJ2-7	TGTGCCAGCAGTTACGGAGAAGCCTACGAGCAGTACTTC	CASSYGEAYEQYF
.	12	TRBV2	once	TRBJ2-1	TGTGCCAGCAGTGACAACAACAATGAGCAGTTCTTC	CASSDNNNEQFF
.	15	TRBV10-2	.	TRBJ2-1	TGCGCCAGCGGAGATACGGTCCCCTCCTACAATGAGCAGTTCTTC	CASGDTVPSYNEQFF
.	13	TRBV2	.	TRBJ1-6	TGTGCCAGCAGGCTTGGCGCAGATTCACCCCTCCACTTT	CASRLGADSPLHF
.	15	TRBV9	.	TRBJ2-7	TGTGCCAGCAGCTTTGGGACAGCGGGAGTGGGTGAGCAGTACTTC	CASSFGTAGVGEQYF
.	13	TRBV5-6	.	TRBJ1-1	TGTGCCAGCATCCCCATAGGAGGGCGTGAAGCTTTCTTT	CASIPIGGREAFF
TRBD2	16	TRBV5-1	.	TRBJ2-7	TGCGCCAGCAGCCCAGGAGCGCTAGCGGCATCCTACGAGCAGTACTTC	CASSPGALAASYEQYF
.	17	TRBV4-2	.	TRBJ2-5	TGTGCCAGCAGCCAAGAGACGCGGAGAACGTACCAAGAGACCCAGTACTTC	CASSQETRRTYQETQYF
.	12	TRBV6-5	.	TRBJ2-3	TGTGCCAGCAGTTACTCAGGCGGTACGCAGTATTTT	CASSYSGGTQYF
.	14	TRBV7-8	.	TRBJ2-5	TGTGCCAGCAGCTTAGGTCTGGACCAAGAGACCCAGTACTTC	CASSLGLDQETQYF
TRBD2	17	TRBV5-1	once	TRBJ2-7	TGCGCCAGCAGCTTGGGATCTAGCGGGCCGCCAAGGGACGAGCAGTACTTC	CASSLGSSGPPRDEQYF
TRBD1	14	TRBV28	.	TRBJ1-5	TGTGCCAGCAGTGGGACAGGGGTCGGTCAGCCCCAGCATTTT	CASSGTGVGQPQHF
TRBD1	12	TRBV11-2	.	TRBJ1-2	TGTGCCAGCAGCCGGGACAGGGCTGGCTACACCTTC	CASSRDRAGYTF
.	13	TRBV6-5	.	TRBJ1-2	TGTGCCAGCACCAGAGGGGGAAGCTATGGCTACACCTTC	CASTRGGSYGYTF
.	17	TRBV15	.	TRBJ2-6	TGTGCCACCAGCAGAGCCGGACGGGGGCGTGGGGCCAACGTCCTGACTTTC	CATSRAGRGRGANVLTF
TRBD2	13	TRBV2	.	TRBJ2-1	TGTGCCAGCAAAATCTGGGGGGGCAATGAGCAGTTCTTC	CASKIWGGNEQFF
.	15	TRBV28	.	TRBJ1-5	TGTGCCAGCATCACAGGACAAAAGGGCAATCAGCCCCAGCATTTT	CASITGQKGNQPQHF
.	15	TRBV28	.	TRBJ1-5	TGTGCCAGCAGGGGGCAGGGCACGAACAATCAGCCCCAGCATTTT	CASRGQGTNNQPQHF
TRBD1	14	TRBV28	.	TRBJ2-7	TGTGCCAGCAGTTTGAGGACAGGGCTATACGAGCAGTACTTC	CASSLRTGLYEQYF
TRBD2	16	TRBV4-1	.	TRBJ2-1	TGCGCCAGCAGCCAACCACTAGCGGGAGGTAGTAATGAGCAGTTCTTC	CASSQPLAGGSNEQFF
TRBD1	14	TRBV10-3	.	TRBJ1-5	TGTGCCATCAGTGATAACAGGGGAGATCAGCCCCAGCATTTT	CAISDNRGDQPQHF
TRBD2	15	TRBV5-6	.	TRBJ2-5	TGTGCCAGCAGCCAACTAGCGGGAGGGCAAGAGACCCAGTACTTC	CASSQLAGGQETQYF
.	15	TRBV19	.	TRBJ1-5	TGTGCCAGTAGTCCCAGGGGACTGGGCGATCAGCCCCAGCATTTT	CASSPRGLGDQPQHF